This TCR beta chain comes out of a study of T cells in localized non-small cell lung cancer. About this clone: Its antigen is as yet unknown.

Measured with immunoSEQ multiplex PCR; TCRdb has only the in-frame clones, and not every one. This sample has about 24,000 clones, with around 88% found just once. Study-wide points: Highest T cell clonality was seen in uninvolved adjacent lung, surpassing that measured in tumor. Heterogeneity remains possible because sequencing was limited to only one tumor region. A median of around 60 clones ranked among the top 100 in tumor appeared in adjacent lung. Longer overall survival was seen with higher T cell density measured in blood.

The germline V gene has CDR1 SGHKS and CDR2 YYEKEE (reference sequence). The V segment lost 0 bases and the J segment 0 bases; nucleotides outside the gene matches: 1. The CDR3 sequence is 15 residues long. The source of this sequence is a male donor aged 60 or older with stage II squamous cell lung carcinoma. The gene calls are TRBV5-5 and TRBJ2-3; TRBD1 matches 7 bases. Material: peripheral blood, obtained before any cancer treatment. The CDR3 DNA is TGTGCCAGCAGCTTGGCGGACAGGAGCACAGATACGCAGTATTTT. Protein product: CASSLADRSTDTQYF.